One and the same sample provided the 18 T cell receptor beta chains below, sequenced in a study of Tregs in tolerant kidney transplant recipients. Generated by immunoSEQ multiplex PCR, the TCRdb table keeps only in-frame clones and is missing some. The sample yields over 50,000 clones, 70% to 90% seen once. This material consisted of Tregs from blood, taken before the transplant. The receptors here all came from a human donor who received a combined kidney and bone marrow transplant.

The V gene is TRBV19, the J gene TRBJ2-2; 7 bases are a match to TRBD2. Germline trimming cut 3 bases from V and 4 bases from J; bases unmatched to any gene: 5. The CDR3 has 15 amino acids. CDR1 and CDR2 from the germline V gene are LNHDA and SQIVND (reference sequence). Written as DNA, the CDR3 is TGTGCCAGTAGTATCGCCCTAGCGGCCACCGGGGAGCTGTTTTTT. Its translation is CASSIALAATGELFF.

A single count supports this clone. J is TRBJ1-4 and V is TRBV5-8; D perhaps matches TRBD1 (6 bases). Germline lookup yields CDR1 SGHTS and CDR2 YDEGEE. With 0 bases removed from V and 6 bases from J, the gap between germline ends came to 15 bases. The CDR3 runs 16 residues. This CDR3 is CASSLAIGTRDEKLFF. In DNA form, the CDR3 reads TGTGCCAGCAGCTTGGCGATCGGGACAAGAGATGAAAAACTGTTTTTT.

J is TRBJ1-2 and V is TRBV27; D is possibly TRBD1 (5 bases). The CDR3 length is 15 residues. Trimming cost V 3 bases and J 8 bases, with 19 bases left between them. Per the germline V gene, CDR1 is MNHEY and CDR2 is SMNVEV (reference sequence). The CDR3 protein is CASSFGAAGSSGYTF. As DNA, the CDR3 is TGTGCCAGCAGTTTTGGGGCGGCCGGGTCCAGCGGCTACACCTTC.

The V call is TRBV4-1, the J call TRBJ2-1; no firm D call. Germline-derived CDR1 and CDR2 are MGHRA and YSYEKL. The CDR3 loop spans 18 amino acids. V was trimmed by 0 bases and J by 0 bases, leaving 15 bases between them. The CDR3 sequence is CASSQEDSARPSYNEQFF. The CDR3 nucleotides read TGCGCCAGCAGCCAAGAAGATTCCGCTAGGCCCTCCTACAATGAGCAGTTCTTC.

The rearrangement uses TRBV10-3 and TRBJ1-1; no definite D call. Germline assignment: CDR1 ENHRY and CDR2 SYGVKD. V lost 8 bases, J lost 4 bases, and 11 bases lay in between. The CDR3 runs 12 residues. The CDR3 DNA reads as TGTGCCATCCGCGGTTGGGGCACTGAAGCTTTCTTT. It translates to CAIRGWGTEAFF.

This clone has a single count. The genes are TRBV5-1 and TRBJ2-7; maybe TRBD1 (5 bases). CDR1 is SGHRS, CDR2 YFSETQ, per germline. The CDR3 loop spans 15 amino acids. The germline V and J ends were trimmed by 0 bases and 2 bases, with 12 bases remaining between them. CDR3 sequence reads: CASSLVGAGPYEQYF. In nucleotides, the CDR3 is TGCGCCAGCAGCTTGGTAGGGGCTGGACCCTACGAGCAGTACTTC.

This clone was counted between two and nine times. The genes are TRBV28 and TRBJ2-7; TRBD2 matches at 7 bases. The germline CDR1 and CDR2 sequences are MDHEN and SYDVKM. The V segment lost 6 bases and the J segment 2 bases; nucleotides outside the gene matches: 10. The CDR3 spans 15 residues. The CDR3 protein is CASSPGEGRTYEQYF. As DNA, the CDR3 is TGTGCCAGCAGCCCCGGGGAGGGGAGGACCTACGAGCAGTACTTC.

This clone was found a few times. V is TRBV6-5 and J is TRBJ2-7; a weak D match, TRBD2 (5 bases). Looked up from germline, CDR1 is MNHEY and CDR2 is SVGAGI. The CDR3 has 15 amino acids. V lost 7 bases, J lost 4 bases, and 20 bases lay in between. DNA of the CDR3: TGTGCCAGCACCGTAGCGTGGCGGCGGCCTTACGAGCAGTACTTC. Translating it yields CASTVAWRRPYEQYF.

The rearrangement joins TRBV7-6 to TRBJ2-7; 8 nucleotides match TRBD2. V shed 1 base and J 4 bases; nucleotides not matched to a gene: 6. Germline CDR1 reads SGHVS; CDR2 reads FNYEAQ. This CDR3 contains 15 residues. CDR3 in DNA: TGTGCCAGCAGCTTAGAAGCGGGGGCCGAGTACGAGCAGTACTTC. This translates into CASSLEAGAEYEQYF.

This chain uses TRBV19 with TRBJ2-1; 9 bases agree with TRBD1. Germline V lookup: CDR1 LNHDA, CDR2 SQIVND (reference sequence). Trimming took 6 bases from V and 0 from J; bases not matched to a gene: 6. This CDR3 is 16 amino acids long. For the CDR3, the DNA is TGTGCCAGTAGCCGGACAGGGGATATCTCCTACAATGAGCAGTTCTTC. Translating it yields CASSRTGDISYNEQFF.

Only a few counts were recorded for this clone. The chain joins TRBV6-5 to TRBJ2-2; the D is unclear. This CDR3 has 14 residues. Germline V gene data show CDR1 as MNHEY and CDR2 as SVGAGI. Trimming pared 5 bases from V and 6 bases from J, leaving 13 bases between. CDR3: CASSDTGSPGELFF. The CDR3 DNA reads as TGTGCCAGCAGTGATACGGGTAGCCCCGGGGAGCTGTTTTTT.

The CDR3 loop is CASSPQGTSSYEQYF. CDR3 nucleotide sequence: TGTGCCAGCAGCCCACAGGGGACTAGCTCCTACGAGCAGTACTTC. The V call is TRBV6-5, the J call TRBJ2-7, with D perhaps matching TRBD2 (8 bases). V lost 6 bases to trimming and J lost 0 bases, with 15 bases between them. The V gene's germline CDR1 is MNHEY and CDR2 SVGAGI. This CDR3 region has 15 residues.

The chain combines TRBV7-6 with TRBJ2-7, with a tentative D call TRBD2 (6 bases). Germline lookup yields CDR1 SGHVS and CDR2 FNYEAQ. Trimming left V 5 bases short and J 5 bases short, with 19 bases between. The CDR3 loop spans 15 amino acids. The CDR3 bases are TGTGCCAGCAGCCCCCGCCCCGGGAGCGGCCACGAGCAGTACTTC. Translated, it gives CASSPRPGSGHEQYF.

The V and J genes are TRBV5-5 and TRBJ2-5, with D unclear. Germline-derived CDR1 and CDR2 are SGHKS and YYEKEE (reference sequence). V shed 6 bases and J shed 1 base, with 10 bases lying between them. This CDR3 comprises 13 residues. Here the CDR3 DNA reads TGTGCCAGCACCCTCTTCGCCCAAGAGACCCAGTACTTC. This gives the protein CASTLFAQETQYF.

This chain links TRBV18 with TRBJ2-1, with TRBD1 as a possible D gene (6 bases). Trimming cost V 2 bases and J 8 bases, with 19 bases left between them. This CDR3 spans 16 amino acids. Per the germline V gene, CDR1 is KGHSH and CDR2 is LQKENI. DNA of the CDR3: TGTGCCAGCTCACCAGTTAACCCGGGACAATACCATGAGCAGTTCTTC. Translation: CASSPVNPGQYHEQFF.

The chain joins TRBV19 to TRBJ2-1, with TRBD2 matching 9 bases. The CDR3 consists of 15 residues. From germline, CDR1 is LNHDA and CDR2 SQIVND (reference sequence). Losses at the gene ends were 5 bases for V and 8 bases for J; bases not matched to a gene: 10. This CDR3 reads CASSPPREGRYEQFF. CDR3 DNA sequence: TGTGCCAGTAGTCCCCCGCGGGAGGGCCGTTATGAGCAGTTCTTC.

This sequence joins TRBV5-6 and TRBJ2-7; D is unclear. The CDR3 has 13 amino acids. The V gene's germline CDR1 is SGHDT and CDR2 YYEEEE. V was cut by 0 bases and J by 12 bases, with 16 bases left in between. In DNA, the CDR3 is TGTGCCAGCAGCTTGGCCTCAGGTCCTGCCGGGTACTTC. As protein: CASSLASGPAGYF.

The DNA for the CDR3 is TGCGCCAGCAGCTTGCCGACCGTAGATACGCAGTATTTT. It specifies CASSLPTVDTQYF. The chain is built from TRBV5-1 and TRBJ2-3, with D unresolved. The CDR3 extends over 13 amino acids. The germline CDR1 and CDR2 sequences are SGHRS and YFSETQ. Deletions cut 1 base from V and 5 bases from J, with 8 bases between.